This T cell receptor (beta chain) was recovered during a study of T cells in Graves' hyperthyroidism and ophthalmopathy. RNA transcripts provided the source from which TCR beta CDR3 regions were amplified. TCR CDR3 underwent first-round RT-PCR with the HTBI primer set. TCRdb called the multiplex PCR reads again in MiXCR, with one record for every CDR3 protein. This sample has 240,000 or so distinct CDR3 sequences; roughly 17% occur once, and the top ten carry 28%. The V and J ends lost 1 base and 7 bases respectively, with 7 bases between them. There are 12 residues in the CDR3. This clonotype came up many times.

The chain links TRBV12-3 or TRBV12-4 to TRBJ1-1; D is unresolved. The sequenced sample was blood. This TCR was recovered from a woman in her late teens or twenties with Graves' ophthalmopathy. The CDR3 loop is CASSLGPGEAFF. The DNA of the CDR3 is TGTGCCAGCAGTTTAGGACCAGGTGAAGCTTTCTTT.